Listed below are T cell receptor beta chains from one sample, sequenced in a study of blood T cell repertoires in COVID-19. Assay used: immunoSEQ multiplex PCR; TCRdb lists only in-frame clones, some missing. Among around 100,000 clones listed, roughly 87% were seen once. The sequenced sample consisted of peripheral blood. These receptor sequences come from a man aged 25-45 years in a cohort sampled during active COVID-19. Each CDR3 is given with its conserved first and last residue. Each record gives: CDR3 protein, CDR3 DNA, V gene, clone size, D gene, J gene. D genes are given only for firm matches. Size values are once, few and many counts, or a class for expanded clones, and some rows have none.

cdr3_aa: CASSILRGQGRYSNQPQHF
cdr3_nt: TGTGCCAGTAGTATCTTACGGGGACAGGGGCGATATAGCAATCAGCCCCAGCATTTT
v_call: TRBV19
clone_size: NA
d_call: TRBD1
j_call: TRBJ1-5

cdr3_aa: CATSRQGARQPQHF
cdr3_nt: TGTGCCACCAGCAGACAGGGGGCCCGACAGCCCCAGCATTTT
v_call: TRBV15
clone_size: NA
d_call: TRBD1
j_call: TRBJ1-5

cdr3_aa: CASSVQGSNYGYTF
cdr3_nt: TGTGCCAGCTCAGTACAGGGGTCTAACTATGGCTACACCTTC
v_call: TRBV18
clone_size: NA
d_call: TRBD1
j_call: TRBJ1-2

cdr3_aa: CASRSGENYGYTF
cdr3_nt: TGTGCCAGCAGGTCGGGGGAGAACTATGGCTACACCTTC
v_call: TRBV6-5
clone_size: NA
d_call: NA
j_call: TRBJ1-2

cdr3_aa: CASWVGNQPQHF
cdr3_nt: TGTGCCAGCTGGGTCGGGAATCAGCCCCAGCATTTT
v_call: TRBV6-5
clone_size: NA
d_call: NA
j_call: TRBJ1-5

cdr3_aa: CASLETGIFNEQFF
cdr3_nt: TGTGCCAGCCTAGAGACAGGGATTTTCAATGAGCAGTTCTTC
v_call: TRBV2
clone_size: NA
d_call: TRBD1
j_call: TRBJ2-1

cdr3_aa: CASSLAGGRTDTQYF
cdr3_nt: TGTGCCAGCAGCTTGGCGGGGGGTCGCACAGATACGCAGTATTTT
v_call: TRBV5-6
clone_size: NA
d_call: TRBD2
j_call: TRBJ2-3

cdr3_aa: CASSPRQSGDEQFF
cdr3_nt: TGTGCCAGCTCACCCCGTCAAAGCGGGGATGAGCAGTTCTTC
v_call: TRBV18
clone_size: NA
d_call: TRBD2
j_call: TRBJ2-1

cdr3_aa: CASSLGTGEEESYEQYF
cdr3_nt: TGTGCCAGCAGTCTCGGGACAGGGGAAGAGGAATCCTACGAGCAGTACTTC
v_call: TRBV7-2
clone_size: NA
d_call: TRBD1
j_call: TRBJ2-7

cdr3_aa: CASSFPGIQGYTF
cdr3_nt: TGTGCCAGCAGCTTCCCAGGTATACAAGGCTACACCTTC
v_call: TRBV7-2
clone_size: few
d_call: NA
j_call: TRBJ1-2

cdr3_aa: CATRSSGNTIYF
cdr3_nt: TGTGCCACCAGGAGCTCTGGAAACACCATATATTTT
v_call: TRBV3-1/TRBV3-2
clone_size: NA
d_call: NA
j_call: TRBJ1-3

cdr3_aa: CASSLGSQGIPETQYF
cdr3_nt: TGTGCCAGCAGCTTAGGATCACAGGGAATCCCAGAGACCCAGTACTTC
v_call: TRBV7-9
clone_size: NA
d_call: NA
j_call: TRBJ2-5

cdr3_aa: CASRTGTGGHHF
cdr3_nt: TGTGCCAGCAGGACCGGGACAGGGGGACACCACTTT
v_call: TRBV28
clone_size: NA
d_call: TRBD1
j_call: TRBJ1-6

cdr3_aa: CASSLGQAGGLTDTQYF
cdr3_nt: TGCGCCAGCAGCTTGGGCCAAGCGGGGGGGCTTACAGATACGCAGTATTTT
v_call: TRBV5-1
clone_size: NA
d_call: TRBD2
j_call: TRBJ2-3

cdr3_aa: CASTQGQGASPTEAFF
cdr3_nt: TGCGCCAGCACCCAGGGACAGGGGGCGTCCCCCACTGAAGCTTTCTTT
v_call: TRBV23-1
clone_size: NA
d_call: TRBD1
j_call: TRBJ1-1

cdr3_aa: CASSLGALGRANIQYF
cdr3_nt: TGTGCCAGCAGCTTAGGCGCCCTGGGGAGGGCGAACATTCAGTACTTC
v_call: TRBV7-8
clone_size: once
d_call: TRBD2
j_call: TRBJ2-4

cdr3_aa: CASSLRGYGELFF
cdr3_nt: TGTGCCAGCAGCTTACGGGGGTACGGGGAGCTGTTTTTT
v_call: TRBV7-8
clone_size: NA
d_call: NA
j_call: TRBJ2-2

cdr3_aa: CASWNREATEAFF
cdr3_nt: TGCGCCAGTTGGAACAGGGAAGCCACTGAAGCTTTCTTT
v_call: TRBV5-1
clone_size: few
d_call: NA
j_call: TRBJ1-1

cdr3_aa: CASIETGGFGEAFF
cdr3_nt: TGTGCCAGTATAGAGACAGGGGGCTTCGGTGAAGCTTTCTTT
v_call: TRBV19
clone_size: NA
d_call: TRBD1
j_call: TRBJ1-1

cdr3_aa: CSVTTTGIGETQYF
cdr3_nt: TGCAGCGTCACTACGACAGGGATCGGGGAGACCCAGTACTTC
v_call: TRBV29-1
clone_size: NA
d_call: TRBD1
j_call: TRBJ2-5

cdr3_aa: CASSPRQGEYEKLFF
cdr3_nt: TGTGCCAGCAGCCCAAGACAGGGGGAGTATGAAAAACTGTTTTTT
v_call: TRBV11-2
clone_size: NA
d_call: TRBD1
j_call: TRBJ1-4

cdr3_aa: CASRGETQYF
cdr3_nt: TGTGCCAGCCGGGGGGAGACCCAGTACTTC
v_call: TRBV28
clone_size: NA
d_call: NA
j_call: TRBJ2-5

cdr3_aa: CASSEGGGAGKPQHF
cdr3_nt: TGTGCCAGCAGTGAAGGAGGGGGGGCGGGGAAGCCCCAGCATTTT
v_call: TRBV6-1
clone_size: NA
d_call: NA
j_call: TRBJ1-5

cdr3_aa: CASSLGGTFEAFF
cdr3_nt: TGTGCCAGCAGCTTGGGGGGGACCTTTGAAGCTTTCTTT
v_call: TRBV7-6
clone_size: NA
d_call: NA
j_call: TRBJ1-1

cdr3_aa: CASSYVGSSYEQYF
cdr3_nt: TGTGCCAGCAGTTACGTCGGGAGCTCCTACGAGCAGTACTTC
v_call: TRBV6-5
clone_size: NA
d_call: NA
j_call: TRBJ2-7

cdr3_aa: CASSDSLSSGANVLTF
cdr3_nt: TGTGCCAGTAGTGACAGCCTTAGCTCTGGGGCCAACGTCCTGACTTTC
v_call: TRBV19
clone_size: NA
d_call: NA
j_call: TRBJ2-6

cdr3_aa: CASSRGTDSYNEQFF
cdr3_nt: TGTGCCAGTAGTCGGGGTACGGACTCCTACAATGAGCAGTTCTTC
v_call: TRBV19
clone_size: few
d_call: NA
j_call: TRBJ2-1

cdr3_aa: CASSRSTSGRFTGELFF
cdr3_nt: TGTGCCAGCAGCCGATCGACTAGCGGACGTTTCACCGGGGAGCTGTTTTTT
v_call: TRBV6-2/TRBV6-3
clone_size: once
d_call: TRBD2
j_call: TRBJ2-2

cdr3_aa: CASRTGNSYNSPLHF
cdr3_nt: TGTGCCAGCAGAACAGGGAACTCCTATAATTCACCCCTCCACTTT
v_call: TRBV6-6
clone_size: NA
d_call: NA
j_call: TRBJ1-6

cdr3_aa: CASSLTSGVAGEQYF
cdr3_nt: TGTGCCAGCAGTCTCACTAGCGGGGTCGCTGGGGAGCAGTACTTC
v_call: TRBV6-5
clone_size: once
d_call: TRBD2
j_call: TRBJ2-7

cdr3_aa: CASSSLGGASGQPQHF
cdr3_nt: TGTGCCAGCAGTTCCCTAGGCGGAGCCTCGGGACAGCCCCAGCATTTT
v_call: TRBV6-5
clone_size: few
d_call: NA
j_call: TRBJ1-5

cdr3_aa: CASSDRRRTDTQYF
cdr3_nt: TGCGCCAGCAGTGACAGGAGGCGCACAGATACGCAGTATTTT
v_call: TRBV10-2
clone_size: many
d_call: NA
j_call: TRBJ2-3

cdr3_aa: CASSRPAGTGRNNEQFF
cdr3_nt: TGTGCCAGCTCAAGACCAGCCGGGACAGGGCGGAACAATGAGCAGTTCTTC
v_call: TRBV18
clone_size: NA
d_call: TRBD1
j_call: TRBJ2-1

cdr3_aa: CAFGRQGGNEQFF
cdr3_nt: TGTGCCTTTGGAAGACAGGGAGGAAATGAGCAGTTCTTC
v_call: TRBV5-4
clone_size: NA
d_call: NA
j_call: TRBJ2-1

cdr3_aa: CASSEGLGREEKLFF
cdr3_nt: TGTGCCAGCAGTGAAGGGTTGGGAAGGGAGGAAAAACTGTTTTTT
v_call: TRBV2
clone_size: NA
d_call: NA
j_call: TRBJ1-4

cdr3_aa: CASTLQVYNEQFF
cdr3_nt: TGTGCCAGCACTTTACAGGTCTACAATGAGCAGTTCTTC
v_call: TRBV12-3/TRBV12-4
clone_size: once
d_call: NA
j_call: TRBJ2-1

cdr3_aa: CASSESGVGHYGYTF
cdr3_nt: TGTGCCAGCAGTGAATCAGGGGTAGGGCACTATGGCTACACCTTC
v_call: TRBV25-1
clone_size: NA
d_call: NA
j_call: TRBJ1-2

cdr3_aa: CASRPGTVNSPLHF
cdr3_nt: TGTGCCAGCAGGCCCGGGACAGTCAATTCACCCCTCCACTTT
v_call: TRBV21-1
clone_size: NA
d_call: NA
j_call: TRBJ1-6

cdr3_aa: CSASISAKNTEAFF
cdr3_nt: TGCAGTGCTAGTATATCAGCGAAGAACACTGAAGCTTTCTTT
v_call: TRBV20-1
clone_size: few
d_call: NA
j_call: TRBJ1-1

cdr3_aa: CASSQKSGVRDGELFF
cdr3_nt: TGTGCCAGCAGCCAAAAGTCGGGAGTACGTGACGGGGAGCTGTTTTTT
v_call: TRBV3-1/TRBV3-2
clone_size: NA
d_call: NA
j_call: TRBJ2-2

cdr3_aa: CASSRISPGPQNIQYF
cdr3_nt: TGTGCCAGCAGCAGAATCTCCCCAGGGCCCCAAAACATTCAGTACTTC
v_call: TRBV6-4
clone_size: NA
d_call: NA
j_call: TRBJ2-4

cdr3_aa: CASSPKDRGVTEAFF
cdr3_nt: TGTGCCAGCAGCCCCAAGGACAGGGGCGTCACTGAAGCTTTCTTT
v_call: TRBV9
clone_size: NA
d_call: TRBD1
j_call: TRBJ1-1

cdr3_aa: CASSEEYNTEAFF
cdr3_nt: TGTGCCAGCAGTGAAGAATATAACACTGAAGCTTTCTTT
v_call: TRBV2
clone_size: NA
d_call: NA
j_call: TRBJ1-1

cdr3_aa: CASSLLGTGGMGNQPQHF
cdr3_nt: TGTGCCAGCAGCTTACTCGGGACAGGGGGCATGGGCAATCAGCCCCAGCATTTT
v_call: TRBV7-9
clone_size: few
d_call: TRBD1
j_call: TRBJ1-5

cdr3_aa: CASSLYPQGAKNIQYF
cdr3_nt: TGTGCCAGCAGTCTATACCCTCAGGGGGCCAAAAACATTCAGTACTTC
v_call: TRBV27
clone_size: NA
d_call: NA
j_call: TRBJ2-4

cdr3_aa: CASPRGLEQYF
cdr3_nt: TGTGCCAGCCCCAGGGGGCTCGAGCAGTACTTC
v_call: TRBV6-5
clone_size: NA
d_call: TRBD1
j_call: TRBJ2-7

cdr3_aa: CASSFSGAGIDEQYF
cdr3_nt: TGCGCCAGCAGCTTTAGCGGGGCCGGGATCGACGAGCAGTACTTC
v_call: TRBV5-1
clone_size: NA
d_call: TRBD2
j_call: TRBJ2-7

cdr3_aa: CASTIGQGDGTEAFF
cdr3_nt: TGTGCCAGCACCATTGGACAGGGGGATGGCACTGAAGCTTTCTTT
v_call: TRBV28
clone_size: NA
d_call: TRBD1
j_call: TRBJ1-1

cdr3_aa: CASSLELNSGNTIYF
cdr3_nt: TGTGCCAGCAGCTTAGAACTAAACTCTGGAAACACCATATATTTT
v_call: TRBV11-2
clone_size: NA
d_call: NA
j_call: TRBJ1-3

cdr3_aa: CAWSFAGPPEKLFF
cdr3_nt: TGTGCCTGGAGTTTCGCCGGTCCCCCGGAAAAACTGTTTTTT
v_call: TRBV30
clone_size: once
d_call: NA
j_call: TRBJ1-4

cdr3_aa: CASSRQGALDTQYF
cdr3_nt: TGTGCCAGCAGCCGACAGGGGGCTTTAGATACGCAGTATTTT
v_call: TRBV14
clone_size: NA
d_call: TRBD1
j_call: TRBJ2-3

cdr3_aa: CASSPSSRGLQPQHF
cdr3_nt: TGTGCCAGCAGCCCATCATCGAGGGGGCTTCAGCCCCAGCATTTT
v_call: TRBV28
clone_size: NA
d_call: TRBD1
j_call: TRBJ1-5

cdr3_aa: CASSNRGNTEAFF
cdr3_nt: TGTGCCAGTAGTAACAGGGGGAACACTGAAGCTTTCTTT
v_call: TRBV19
clone_size: NA
d_call: TRBD1
j_call: TRBJ1-1